Sequencing of this TCR beta chain was carried out in a study of cytomegalovirus exposure and HLA in healthy donors. Study-wide points: Many donors carried some public TCRs, although rarity characterized most TCR sequences. Sequencing probably produced one cluster of sequence variants that were highly shared. Evidence from a later analysis indicated that most CMV-associated TCR beta chains looked HLA-restricted. Near-uniform donor sequencing depth was presumed by presence/absence analyses.

About this clone itself: Its specificity is not known.

The PCR employed 60 Vbeta primers together with 13 Jbeta primers. Profiling relied on immunoSEQ multiplex PCR, and the TCRdb table lists in-frame clones only, not all of them. The sample contains under 140,000 clones, 78% of which appear only once. The CDR3 totals 17 residues. The V end was cut by 4 bases, the J end by 2 bases, with 19 bases between. Looked up from germline, CDR1 is LGHNA and CDR2 is YNFKEQ. The sequence was collected from a woman in her twenties or thirties in good health and CMV-seronegative. J is TRBJ2-3 and V is TRBV4-2, with D tentatively TRBD2 (6 bases). Material: PBMCs. Here the CDR3 DNA reads TGTGCCAGCAGCCCCGGGACTCCCATCCAGTACACAGATACGCAGTATTTT. Translated: CASSPGTPIQYTDTQYF.